Presented here are 2 T cell receptor beta chains from one specimen sequenced in a study of OX40 agonist ivuxolimab in advanced cancers. The data were produced by immunoSEQ multiplex PCR, yet TCRdb's version contains in-frame clones alone and is incomplete. The sample lists about 83,000 clones; 75% to 95% were seen once. Sequencing used CD4+ or CD8+ T cells sorted from blood, obtained in a trial of the OX40 agonist ivuxolimab. These receptor sequences come from an adult with an advanced solid tumor such as melanoma, head and neck, liver or kidney cancer.

The gene calls are TRBV5-4 and TRBJ2-5; 8 bases fit TRBD2. CDR3 size: 16 residues. Germline values: CDR1 SGHNT, CDR2 YYREEE (reference sequence). The V segment lost 5 bases and the J segment 4 bases; nucleotides outside the gene matches: 13. The CDR3 is CASRVNTGGLGETQYF. CDR3 sequence (DNA): TGTGCCAGCAGAGTCAACACGGGGGGGTTGGGAGAGACCCAGTACTTC.

The rearrangement joins TRBV28 to TRBJ1-2, with unresolved D. Germline-derived CDR1 and CDR2 are MDHEN and SYDVKM. V lost 5 bases, J lost 3 bases, and 7 bases lay in between. The CDR3 consists of 12 residues. Written as DNA, the CDR3 is TGTGCCAGCAGTGCCGCCTACTATGGCTACACCTTC. Amino acid sequence: CASSAAYYGYTF.